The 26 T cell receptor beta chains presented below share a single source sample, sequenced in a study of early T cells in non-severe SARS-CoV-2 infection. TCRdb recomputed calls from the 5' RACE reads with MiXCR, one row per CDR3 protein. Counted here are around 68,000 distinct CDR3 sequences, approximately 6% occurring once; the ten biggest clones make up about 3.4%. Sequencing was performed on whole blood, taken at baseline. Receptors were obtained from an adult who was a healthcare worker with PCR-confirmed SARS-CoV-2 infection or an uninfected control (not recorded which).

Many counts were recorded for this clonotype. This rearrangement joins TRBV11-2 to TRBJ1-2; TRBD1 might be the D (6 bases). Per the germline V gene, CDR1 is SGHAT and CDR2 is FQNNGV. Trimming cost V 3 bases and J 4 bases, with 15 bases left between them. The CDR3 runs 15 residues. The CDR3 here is CASSFPGAGGYGYTF. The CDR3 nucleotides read TGTGCCAGCAGCTTCCCGGGGGCTGGGGGCTATGGCTACACCTTC.

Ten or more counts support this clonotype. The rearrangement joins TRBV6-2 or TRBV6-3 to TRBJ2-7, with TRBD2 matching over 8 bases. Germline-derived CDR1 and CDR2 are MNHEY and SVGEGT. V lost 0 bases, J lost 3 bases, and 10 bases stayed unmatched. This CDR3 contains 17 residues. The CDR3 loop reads CASSYSRKTSAYYEQYF. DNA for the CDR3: TGTGCCAGCAGTTACTCGAGAAAGACTAGCGCCTACTACGAGCAGTACTTC.

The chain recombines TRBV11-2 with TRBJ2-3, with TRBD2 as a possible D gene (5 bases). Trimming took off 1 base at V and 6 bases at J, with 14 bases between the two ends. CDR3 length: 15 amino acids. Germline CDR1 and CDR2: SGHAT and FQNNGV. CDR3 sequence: CASSLVGLAEDTQYF. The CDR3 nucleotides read TGTGCCAGCAGCTTAGTTGGGCTAGCCGAGGATACGCAGTATTTT.

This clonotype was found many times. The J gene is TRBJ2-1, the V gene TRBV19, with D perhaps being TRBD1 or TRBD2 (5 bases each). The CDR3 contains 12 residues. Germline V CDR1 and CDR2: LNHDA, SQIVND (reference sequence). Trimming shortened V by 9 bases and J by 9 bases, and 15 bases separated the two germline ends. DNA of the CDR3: TGTGCCAGCCGCCGAGGGGCTAGTGAGCAGTTCTTC. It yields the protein CASRRGASEQFF.

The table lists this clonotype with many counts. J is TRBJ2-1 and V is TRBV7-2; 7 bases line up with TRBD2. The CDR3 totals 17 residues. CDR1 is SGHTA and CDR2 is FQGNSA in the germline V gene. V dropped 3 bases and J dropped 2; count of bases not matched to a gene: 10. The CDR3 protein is CASSFGYPGLPYNEQFF. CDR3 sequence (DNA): TGTGCCAGCAGCTTTGGTTACCCGGGACTACCCTACAATGAGCAGTTCTTC. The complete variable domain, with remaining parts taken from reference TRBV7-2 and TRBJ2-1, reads GAGVSQSPSNKVTEKGKDVELRCDPISGHTALYWYRQSLGQGLEFLIYFQGNSAPDKSGLPSDRFSAERTGGSVSTLTIQRTQQEDSAVYLCASSFGYPGLPYNEQFFGPGTRLTVL.

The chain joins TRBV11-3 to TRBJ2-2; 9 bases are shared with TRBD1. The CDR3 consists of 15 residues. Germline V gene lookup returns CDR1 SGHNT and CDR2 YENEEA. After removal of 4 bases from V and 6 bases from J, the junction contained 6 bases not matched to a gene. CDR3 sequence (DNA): TGTGCCAGCAGCTCGGACAGGGGTTTGGCCGGGGAGCTGTTTTTT. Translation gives CASSSDRGLAGELFF.

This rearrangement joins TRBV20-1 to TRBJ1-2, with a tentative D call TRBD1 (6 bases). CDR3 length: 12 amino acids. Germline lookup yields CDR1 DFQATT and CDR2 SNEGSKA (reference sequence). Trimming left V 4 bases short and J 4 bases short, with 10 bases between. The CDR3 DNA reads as TGCAGTGCTACGGGACACATCTATGGCTACACCTTC. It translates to CSATGHIYGYTF.

DNA for the CDR3: TGCAGCGTTCGAGCGGGGCGGGGCACAGATACGCAGTATTTT. Translation gives CSVRAGRGTDTQYF. The chain uses TRBV29-1 and TRBJ2-3, with 7 nucleotides matching TRBD2. The CDR3 contains 14 residues. V was clipped by 5 bases and J by 1 base; unmatched bases: 6. Germline V gene data show CDR1 as SQVTM and CDR2 as ANQGSEA.

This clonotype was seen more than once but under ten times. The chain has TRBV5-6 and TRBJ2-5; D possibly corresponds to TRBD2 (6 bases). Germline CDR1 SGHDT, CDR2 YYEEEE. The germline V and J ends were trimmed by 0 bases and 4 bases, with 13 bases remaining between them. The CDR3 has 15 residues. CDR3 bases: TGTGCCAGCAGCTTGGCGGGAGCGAACGCAGAGACCCAGTACTTC. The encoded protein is CASSLAGANAETQYF.

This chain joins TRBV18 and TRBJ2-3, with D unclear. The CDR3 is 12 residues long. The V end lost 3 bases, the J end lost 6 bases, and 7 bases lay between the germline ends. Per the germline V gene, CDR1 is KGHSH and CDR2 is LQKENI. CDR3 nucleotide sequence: TGTGCCAGCTCACCGGTTAAGGATACGCAGTATTTT. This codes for CASSPVKDTQYF.

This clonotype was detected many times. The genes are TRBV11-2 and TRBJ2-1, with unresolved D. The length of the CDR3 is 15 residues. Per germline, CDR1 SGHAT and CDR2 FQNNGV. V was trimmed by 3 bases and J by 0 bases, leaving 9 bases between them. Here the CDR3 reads CASSFPPSSYNEQFF. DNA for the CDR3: TGTGCCAGCAGCTTCCCCCCGAGCTCCTACAATGAGCAGTTCTTC.

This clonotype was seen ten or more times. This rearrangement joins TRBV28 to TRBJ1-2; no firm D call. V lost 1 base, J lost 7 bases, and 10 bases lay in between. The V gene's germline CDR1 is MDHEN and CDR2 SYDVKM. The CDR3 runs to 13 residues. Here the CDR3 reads CASSLLSGSGYTF. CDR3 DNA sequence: TGTGCCAGCAGTTTATTATCGGGTAGTGGCTACACCTTC.

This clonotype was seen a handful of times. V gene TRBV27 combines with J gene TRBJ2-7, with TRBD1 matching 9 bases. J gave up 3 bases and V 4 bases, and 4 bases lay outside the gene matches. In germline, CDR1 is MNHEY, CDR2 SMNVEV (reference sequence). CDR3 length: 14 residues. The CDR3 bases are TGTGCCAGCAGTTCACGGGACAGGGTCTACGAGCAGTACTTC. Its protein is CASSSRDRVYEQYF.

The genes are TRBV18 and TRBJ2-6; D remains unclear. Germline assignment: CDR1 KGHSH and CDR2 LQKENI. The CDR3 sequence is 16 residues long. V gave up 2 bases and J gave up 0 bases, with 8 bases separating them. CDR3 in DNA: TGTGCCAGCTCACCAGGGCAGAGCTCTGGGGCCAACGTCCTGACTTTC. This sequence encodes CASSPGQSSGANVLTF.

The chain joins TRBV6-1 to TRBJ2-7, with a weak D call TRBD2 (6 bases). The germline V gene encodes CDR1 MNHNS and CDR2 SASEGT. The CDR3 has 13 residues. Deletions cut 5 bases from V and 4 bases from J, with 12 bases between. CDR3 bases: TGTGCCAGCAGTTTGGGACTTAATTACGAGCAGTACTTC. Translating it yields CASSLGLNYEQYF.

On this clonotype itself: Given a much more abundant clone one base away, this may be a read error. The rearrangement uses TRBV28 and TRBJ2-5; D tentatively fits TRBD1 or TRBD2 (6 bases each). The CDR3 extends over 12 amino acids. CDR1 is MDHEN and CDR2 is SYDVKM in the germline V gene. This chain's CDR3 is CASREGQVTQYF. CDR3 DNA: TGTGCCAGCAGGGAGGGACAAGTGACCCAGTACTTC.

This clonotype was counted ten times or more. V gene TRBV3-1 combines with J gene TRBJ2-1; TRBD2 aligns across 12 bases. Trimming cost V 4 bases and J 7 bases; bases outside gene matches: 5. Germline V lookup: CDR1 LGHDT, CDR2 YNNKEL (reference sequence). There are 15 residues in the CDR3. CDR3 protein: CASSLGLAGWNEQFF. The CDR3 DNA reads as TGTGCCAGCAGCCTCGGACTAGCGGGATGGAATGAGCAGTTCTTC.

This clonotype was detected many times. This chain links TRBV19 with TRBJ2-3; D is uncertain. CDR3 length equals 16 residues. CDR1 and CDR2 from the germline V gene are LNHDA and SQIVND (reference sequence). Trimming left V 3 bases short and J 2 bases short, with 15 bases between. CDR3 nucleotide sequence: TGTGCCAGTAGTATTACTTTTGGTTTCTCCACAGATACGCAGTATTTT. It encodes CASSITFGFSTDTQYF.

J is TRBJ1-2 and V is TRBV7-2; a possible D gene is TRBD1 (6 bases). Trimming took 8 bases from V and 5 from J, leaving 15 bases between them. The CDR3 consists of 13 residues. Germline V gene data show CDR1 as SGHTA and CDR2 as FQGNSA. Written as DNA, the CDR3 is TGTGCCAGCTCACAGGGTTTCGAGTATGGCTACACCTTC. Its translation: CASSQGFEYGYTF.

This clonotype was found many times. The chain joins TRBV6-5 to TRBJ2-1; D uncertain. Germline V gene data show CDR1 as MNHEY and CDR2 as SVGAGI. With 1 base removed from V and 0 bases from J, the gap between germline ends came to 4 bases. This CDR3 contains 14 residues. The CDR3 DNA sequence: TGTGCCAGCAGTTACTTGTCCTCCTACAATGAGCAGTTCTTC. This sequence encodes CASSYLSSYNEQFF.

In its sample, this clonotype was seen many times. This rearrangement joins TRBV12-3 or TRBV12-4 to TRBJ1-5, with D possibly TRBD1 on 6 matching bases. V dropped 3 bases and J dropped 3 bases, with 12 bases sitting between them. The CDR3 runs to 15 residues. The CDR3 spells CASSFNRAFNQPQHF. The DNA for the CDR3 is TGTGCCAGCAGTTTCAACAGGGCTTTCAATCAGCCCCAGCATTTT.

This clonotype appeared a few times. CDR3 sequence reads: CASSRFDTLGDSPLHF. The CDR3 bases are TGTGCCAGCAGTCGCTTCGACACCTTAGGGGATTCACCCCTCCACTTT. This rearrangement joins TRBV6-5 to TRBJ1-6; TRBD1 is a possible D gene (5 bases). V dropped 5 bases and J dropped 8 bases, with 19 bases sitting between them. CDR3 length: 16 residues. Germline-derived CDR1 and CDR2 are MNHEY and SVGAGI.

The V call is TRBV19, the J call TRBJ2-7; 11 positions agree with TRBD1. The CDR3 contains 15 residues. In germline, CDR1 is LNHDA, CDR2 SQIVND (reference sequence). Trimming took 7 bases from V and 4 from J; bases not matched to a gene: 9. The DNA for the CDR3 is TGTGCCAGTAAAATGGTCGGACAGGGGGCTTACGAGCAGTACTTC. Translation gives CASKMVGQGAYEQYF.

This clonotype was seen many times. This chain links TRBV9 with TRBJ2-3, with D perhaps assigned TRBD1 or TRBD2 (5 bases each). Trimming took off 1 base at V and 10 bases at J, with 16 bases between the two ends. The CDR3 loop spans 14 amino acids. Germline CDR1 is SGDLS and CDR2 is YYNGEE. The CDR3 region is CASSVNLRDQAQYF. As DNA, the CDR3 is TGTGCCAGCAGCGTAAATTTACGGGACCAGGCGCAGTATTTT. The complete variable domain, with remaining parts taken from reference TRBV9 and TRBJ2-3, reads DSGVTQTPKHLITATGQRVTLRCSPRSGDLSVYWYQQSLDQGLQFLIQYYNGEERAKGNILERFSAQQFPDLHSELNLSSLELGDSALYFCASSVNLRDQAQYFGPGTRLTVL.

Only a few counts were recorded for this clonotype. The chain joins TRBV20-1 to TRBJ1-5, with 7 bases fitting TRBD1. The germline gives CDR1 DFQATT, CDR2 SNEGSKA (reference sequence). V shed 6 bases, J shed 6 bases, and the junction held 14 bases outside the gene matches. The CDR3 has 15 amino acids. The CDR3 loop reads CSALKGAASAQPQHF. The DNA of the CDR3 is TGCAGTGCCTTAAAGGGGGCGGCGTCCGCTCAGCCCCAGCATTTT.

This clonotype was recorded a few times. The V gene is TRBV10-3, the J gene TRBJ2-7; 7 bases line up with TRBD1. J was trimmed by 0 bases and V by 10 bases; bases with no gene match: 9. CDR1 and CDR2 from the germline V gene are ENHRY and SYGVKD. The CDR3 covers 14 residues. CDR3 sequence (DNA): TGTGCCAGCCGGTTCGGACAGGACTCCTACGAGCAGTACTTC. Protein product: CASRFGQDSYEQYF.